A single sample gave rise to the 8 T cell receptor beta chains below, sequenced in a study of preoperative IRX-2 immunotherapy in early breast cancer (dated by TCRdb to the late 2010s). Reading the label with the study, this specimen's treatment or condition is: preoperative locoregional IRX-2 cytokine immunotherapy. The library was built by means of the immunoSEQ multiplex PCR assay. Sourced from immuneACCESS, this table was stored by TCRdb with only in-frame sequences that have V and J called. A share of the clones is absent; for the studies checked, an unresolved V gene accounts for under half, and the remainder has no known explanation. The sample table shows 20,000 to 30,000 clones, and 75% to 80% are seen once. The ten top clones hold 2.2% of the sample. The sequencing used lymph node tissue, collected before IRX-2 immunotherapy. The receptors were gathered from a human donor with breast cancer.

The V call is TRBV6-8, the J call TRBJ1-2, with 8 bases matching TRBD1. Germline V gene data show CDR1 as MNHGY and CDR2 as SAAAGT. CDR3 size: 13 residues. Trimming cost V 6 bases and J 3 bases; bases outside gene matches: 3. The CDR3 DNA follows: TGTGCCAGCAGAGGGACAGGACACTATGGCTACACCTTC. Residues: CASRGTGHYGYTF.

V is TRBV6-8 and J is TRBJ1-5, with D tentatively TRBD1 (6 bases). The length of the CDR3 is 15 residues. The ends were cut back, 6 bases at V and 1 base at J, with 13 bases in the middle. Germline CDR1 and CDR2: MNHGY and SAAAGT. CDR3 DNA: TGTGCCAGCAGAGAACAGGGTTTGAGCAATCAGCCCCAGCATTTT. Encoded protein: CASREQGLSNQPQHF.

This clone was counted only a few times. V usage is TRBV10-2 and J usage is TRBJ2-5; D might be TRBD2 (5 bases). Germline V CDR1 and CDR2: WSHSY, SAAADI. There are 13 residues in the CDR3. Trimming pared 8 bases from V and 5 bases from J, leaving 15 bases between. The CDR3 sequence: CASAEGRRETQYF. The CDR3 DNA reads as TGCGCCAGCGCTGAGGGTCGAAGGGAGACCCAGTACTTC.

The V call is TRBV6-8, the J call TRBJ1-4, with D perhaps matching TRBD1 (5 bases). This CDR3 comprises 14 residues. Germline V gene sequence: CDR1 MNHGY, CDR2 SAAAGT. V lost 6 bases and J 7 bases, leaving 15 bases between the germline ends. Here the CDR3 reads CASRGTPEGEKLFF. CDR3 nucleotides: TGTGCCAGCAGAGGGACCCCCGAGGGTGAAAAACTGTTTTTT.

This chain uses TRBV11-3 with TRBJ1-1; D remains ambiguous. Trimming shortened V by 5 bases and J by 4 bases, and 23 bases separated the two germline ends. Germline CDR1 is SGHNT and CDR2 is YENEEA. The CDR3 is made up of 17 amino acids. The DNA of the CDR3 is TGTGCCAGCAGCCAAGCTGGCCGGCTACAAACGAGCACTGAAGCTTTCTTT. Protein sequence: CASSQAGRLQTSTEAFF.

In its sample, this clone was seen once. J is TRBJ1-1 and V is TRBV11-3; 7 bases agree with TRBD1. Germline values: CDR1 SGHNT, CDR2 YENEEA. The J segment lost 11 bases and the V segment lost 6 bases, leaving 18 bases of the junction unmatched. The CDR3 covers 15 residues. CDR3: CASSRTPGQGGRAFF. The CDR3 DNA reads as TGTGCCAGCAGTCGGACCCCCGGACAAGGGGGCAGGGCTTTCTTT. Using reference TRBV11-3 and TRBJ1-1 for the parts outside the CDR3, the full variable domain is EAGVVQSPRYKIIEKKQPVAFWCNPISGHNTLYWYLQNLGQGPELLIRYENEEAVDDSQLPKDRFSAERLKGVDSTLKIQPAELGDSAVYLCASSRTPGQGGRAFFGQGTRLTVV.

V usage is TRBV5-1 and J usage is TRBJ1-1, with D possibly TRBD1 on 5 matching bases. This CDR3 has 15 residues. With 1 base removed from V and 6 bases from J, the gap between germline ends came to 16 bases. Germline V lookup: CDR1 SGHRS, CDR2 YFSETQ. In DNA form, the CDR3 reads TGCGCCAGCAGCTTGTCCCAGGGTAGAAACGCTGAAGCTTTCTTT. Protein sequence: CASSLSQGRNAEAFF.

This sequence joins TRBV7-7 and TRBJ1-5; D remains unclear. Germline CDR1 is SSHAT and CDR2 is FNYEAQ (reference sequence). The germline V and J ends were trimmed by 3 bases and 0 bases, with 12 bases remaining between them. The length of the CDR3 is 16 residues. The CDR3 DNA reads TGTGCCAGCAGCTTGTCGACACACTATAGCAATCAGCCCCAGCATTTT. This gives the protein CASSLSTHYSNQPQHF.